This T cell receptor beta chain was observed in a study of cytomegalovirus exposure and HLA in healthy donors. The PCR used 60 Vbeta and 13 Jbeta primers. TCRdb keeps only in-frame clones here, not all; method: immunoSEQ multiplex PCR. The table includes 150,000 to 200,000 clones, approximately 82% detected once. Germline V gives CDR1 ENHRY, CDR2 SYGVKD. The V end was cut by 3 bases, the J end by 3 bases, with 9 bases between. CDR3 length: 14 residues. The V call is TRBV10-3, the J call TRBJ2-1, with D possibly being TRBD2 (6 bases). The clonotype originates from a male donor in good health and CMV-seronegative. The source material was PBMCs. The CDR3, as DNA: TGTGCCATCAGTGAACGGGGGAACTACAATGAGCAGTTCTTC. Amino acids: CAISERGNYNEQFF.